A single sample gave rise to the 30 T cell receptor beta chains below, sequenced in a study of OX40 agonist ivuxolimab in advanced cancers. Only in-frame clones appear in the TCRdb table, and some are missing; sequencing was by immunoSEQ multiplex PCR. Among 25,000 to 30,000 clones listed, around three quarters were seen once. Sequences were derived from CD4+ or CD8+ T cells sorted from blood, sampled in a trial of the OX40 agonist ivuxolimab. Source of these receptors: an adult with an advanced solid tumor such as melanoma, head and neck, liver or kidney cancer.

The chain carries TRBV28 and TRBJ1-4; D ambiguous. The V gene lost 6 bases and the J gene lost 5 bases, with 1 base spanning the gap. The germline V gene encodes CDR1 MDHEN and CDR2 SYDVKM. The CDR3 is made up of 10 amino acids. The CDR3 nucleotides read TGTGCCAGCAGGAATGAAAAACTGTTTTTT. This codes for CASRNEKLFF.

V and J are TRBV27 and TRBJ1-2; the D is unclear. Germline V gives CDR1 MNHEY, CDR2 SMNVEV (reference sequence). The CDR3 loop spans 13 amino acids. The V and J ends lost 3 bases and 3 bases respectively, with 8 bases between them. CDR3 protein: CASSFDGHYGYTF. The DNA of the CDR3 is TGTGCCAGCAGTTTCGACGGGCACTATGGCTACACCTTC.

The CDR3 loop reads CASSVDCWAGVNQPQHF. Written as DNA, the CDR3 is TGTGCCAGCAGCGTAGACTGCTGGGCAGGGGTGAATCAGCCCCAGCATTTT. This chain connects TRBV9 to TRBJ1-5; D might be TRBD1 (6 bases). Germline CDR1 SGDLS, CDR2 YYNGEE. CDR3 length: 17 amino acids. Between the trimmed V and J ends, which lost 0 bases and 4 bases, there was a span of 17 bases.

This clone was recorded only once. The chain has TRBV19 and TRBJ1-3; TRBD1 matches at 8 bases. Germline V CDR1 and CDR2: LNHDA, SQIVND (reference sequence). Trimming removed 5 bases from V and 3 bases from J; junction bases left unmatched: 6. The CDR3 totals 15 residues. CDR3 nucleotides: TGTGCCAGTAGTGGACAGGGTGAGGTTGGAAACACCATATATTTT. Translation gives CASSGQGEVGNTIYF.

The chain combines TRBV5-4 with TRBJ1-1, with unresolved D. V was cut by 5 bases and J by 0 bases, with 11 bases left in between. The CDR3 sequence is 14 residues long. Germline V gene sequence: CDR1 SGHNT, CDR2 YYREEE (reference sequence). Here the CDR3 DNA reads TGTGCCAGCAGGACGGGTAACATGAACACTGAAGCTTTCTTT. Residues: CASRTGNMNTEAFF.

V is TRBV7-3 and J is TRBJ2-3, with D possibly being TRBD1 or TRBD2 (5 bases each). This CDR3 is 17 amino acids long. Germline V gene sequence: CDR1 SGHTA, CDR2 FQGTGA. The germline V and J ends were trimmed by 1 base and 0 bases, with 14 bases remaining between them. CDR3 in amino acids: CASSLRGRDSSTDTQYF. CDR3 DNA: TGTGCCAGCAGCTTAAGGGGACGTGACTCTAGCACAGATACGCAGTATTTT.

V gene TRBV6-5 combines with J gene TRBJ2-7, with D tentatively TRBD1 (5 bases). This CDR3 comprises 15 residues. The V gene's germline CDR1 is MNHEY and CDR2 SVGAGI. The germline V and J ends were trimmed by 4 bases and 2 bases, with 15 bases remaining between them. CDR3 in DNA: TGTGCCAGCAGTTTTAGCCAGACAGTTACCTACGAGCAGTACTTC. It specifies CASSFSQTVTYEQYF.

The rearrangement links TRBV5-6 to TRBJ2-6, with 8 positions matching TRBD1. The CDR3 sequence is 18 residues long. The V segment lost 4 bases and the J segment 1 base; nucleotides outside the gene matches: 10. CDR1 is SGHDT and CDR2 is YYEEEE in the germline V gene. DNA of the CDR3: TGTGCCAGCAGCACGTGGGGCCAGGGGGCGTCTGGGGCCAACGTCCTGACTTTC. Protein: CASSTWGQGASGANVLTF.

V usage is TRBV6-5 and J usage is TRBJ1-5; no firm D call. The V end lost 0 bases, the J end lost 5 bases, and 14 bases lay between the germline ends. Germline CDR1 is MNHEY and CDR2 is SVGAGI. The CDR3 runs to 16 residues. Here the CDR3 reads CASSYSTSGSDQPQHF. The CDR3 bases are TGTGCCAGCAGTTACTCGACGTCGGGATCAGATCAGCCCCAGCATTTT.

This sequence joins TRBV11-2 and TRBJ2-4; D is possibly TRBD1 (6 bases). This CDR3 has 16 amino acids. Trimming shortened V by 6 bases and J by 0 bases, and 15 bases separated the two germline ends. The germline gives CDR1 SGHAT, CDR2 FQNNGV. The CDR3 here is CASRHKEGVAKNIQYF. CDR3 bases: TGTGCCAGCAGGCATAAAGAGGGGGTAGCCAAAAACATTCAGTACTTC.

By share of the sample, this clone is medium-sized. The rearrangement uses TRBV13 and TRBJ1-2, with 10 bases fitting TRBD1. Germline CDR1 is PRHDT and CDR2 is FYEKMQ (reference sequence). With V trimmed by 5 bases and J by 6 bases, 6 bases remained unmatched. This CDR3 is built from 14 residues. CDR3 sequence: CASSEETGGDGYTF. The DNA of the CDR3 is TGTGCCAGCAGCGAGGAGACAGGGGGCGATGGCTACACCTTC.

The V call is TRBV6-1, the J call TRBJ2-1; TRBD1 or TRBD2 may be the D gene (5 bases each). The CDR3 covers 15 residues. V was pared by 2 bases and J by 4 bases, with 12 bases between. Per the germline V gene, CDR1 is MNHNS and CDR2 is SASEGT. The CDR3 loop reads CASSEIGTLYNEQFF. The CDR3 DNA sequence: TGTGCCAGCAGTGAAATTGGGACCCTATACAATGAGCAGTTCTTC.

This clone is medium-sized (0.01 to 0.1%) by share. The chain is built from TRBV29-1 and TRBJ1-1; D not certain. The germline gives CDR1 SQVTM, CDR2 ANQGSEA. V gave up 5 bases and J gave up 0 bases, with 4 bases separating them. The CDR3 consists of 11 residues. The DNA for the CDR3 is TGCAGCGTTACGGTGAACACTGAAGCTTTCTTT. Translation: CSVTVNTEAFF.

This rearrangement joins TRBV25-1 to TRBJ1-1; D is unclear. CDR1 and CDR2 (germline): MGHDK, SYGVNS. The CDR3 totals 12 residues. Trimming shortened V by 3 bases and J by 1 base, and 3 bases separated the two germline ends. This CDR3 reads CASSDRNTEAFF. The CDR3 DNA follows: TGTGCCAGCAGTGACAGGAACACTGAAGCTTTCTTT.

This clone was detected only once. This chain uses TRBV19 with TRBJ1-1; the D is unclear. V lost 5 bases to trimming and J lost 0 bases, with 13 bases between them. Germline V gene lookup returns CDR1 LNHDA and CDR2 SQIVND (reference sequence). The CDR3 consists of 15 residues. The CDR3 spells CASSSGRTMNTEAFF. In DNA form, the CDR3 reads TGTGCCAGTAGTTCTGGACGGACGATGAACACTGAAGCTTTCTTT.

This sequence joins TRBV5-5 and TRBJ2-3; 7 nucleotides line up with TRBD1. The V and J ends lost 2 bases and 10 bases, in that order; junction bases with no gene match: 7. The germline V gene encodes CDR1 SGHKS and CDR2 YYEKEE (reference sequence). This CDR3 region has 13 residues. In DNA form, the CDR3 reads TGTGCCAGCAGCTTAGGACAGGAGCGTGCGCAGTATTTT. It yields the protein CASSLGQERAQYF.

The chain employs TRBV6-1 and TRBJ2-7; 7 bases align to TRBD1. Per the germline V gene, CDR1 is MNHNS and CDR2 is SASEGT. The CDR3 consists of 14 residues. Trimming took 4 bases from V and 1 from J; bases not matched to a gene: 4. The CDR3 is CASSGQQGSYEQYF. DNA of the CDR3: TGTGCCAGCAGTGGTCAACAGGGGTCCTACGAGCAGTACTTC.

The V gene is TRBV4-1, the J gene TRBJ2-4; a weak D match, TRBD2 (6 bases). The CDR3 length is 12 residues. V was shortened by 3 bases and J by 6 bases, with 6 bases between the two germline ends. In germline, CDR1 is MGHRA, CDR2 YSYEKL. The CDR3 bases are TGCGCCAGCAGCCAGGGAGGAAACATTCAGTACTTC. It is translated as CASSQGGNIQYF.

This clone has only one observation. The chain employs TRBV19 and TRBJ2-7; 8 bases are a match to TRBD1. The CDR3 contains 14 residues. The germline V gene has CDR1 LNHDA and CDR2 SQIVND (reference sequence). The J segment lost 2 bases and the V segment lost 5 bases, leaving 5 bases of the junction unmatched. The CDR3 region is CASSATGATYEQYF. In nucleotides, the CDR3 is TGTGCCAGTAGTGCGACAGGGGCGACCTACGAGCAGTACTTC.

V is TRBV7-9 and J is TRBJ1-2; 10 bases fit TRBD1. Trimming at V came to 2 bases and at J to 8 bases, leaving 5 bases not matched to a gene. The CDR3 is made up of 14 amino acids. Per germline, CDR1 SEHNR and CDR2 FQNEAQ (reference sequence). CDR3 coding DNA: TGTGCCAGCAGCTTAACCGGGACAGGGGTAGGCTACACCTTC. It is translated as CASSLTGTGVGYTF.

The chain combines TRBV6-1 with TRBJ2-7, with 7 bases fitting TRBD2. Germline assignment: CDR1 MNHNS and CDR2 SASEGT. Losses at the gene ends were 8 bases for V and 3 bases for J; bases not matched to a gene: 13. The CDR3 covers 15 residues. The CDR3 DNA follows: TGTGCCAGCTCTGGGGTTGCGGGGGTTTACTACGAGCAGTACTTC. Encoded protein: CASSGVAGVYYEQYF.

V and J are TRBV29-1 and TRBJ2-7, with D tentatively TRBD1 or TRBD2 (5 bases each). V was cut by 5 bases and J by 0 bases, with 14 bases left in between. The V gene's germline CDR1 is SQVTM and CDR2 ANQGSEA. This CDR3 comprises 14 residues. The CDR3 reads CSVSSWDGSYEQYF. The CDR3 nucleotides read TGCAGCGTTTCATCCTGGGACGGCTCCTACGAGCAGTACTTC.

The chain links TRBV5-4 to TRBJ2-1, with D tentatively TRBD1 (5 bases). The CDR3 is made up of 15 amino acids. Trimming took off 1 base at V and 5 bases at J, with 13 bases between the two ends. CDR1 and CDR2 (germline): SGHNT, YYREEE (reference sequence). In DNA, the CDR3 is TGTGCCAGCAGCTTGCAGGGTTCTCGGAACAATGAGCAGTTCTTC. This encodes CASSLQGSRNNEQFF.

The chain is built from TRBV19 and TRBJ2-2, with D maybe TRBD1 (6 bases). The germline V gene encodes CDR1 LNHDA and CDR2 SQIVND (reference sequence). V was pared by 5 bases and J by 6 bases, with 13 bases between. The CDR3 sequence is 14 residues long. The CDR3 DNA sequence: TGTGCCAGTAGTCTGCAGGGGAGCGCCGGGGAGCTGTTTTTT. Amino acid sequence: CASSLQGSAGELFF.

This clone showed up just a few times. The gene calls are TRBV19 and TRBJ1-2; the match to TRBD1 covers 10 bases. V trimming: 6 bases; J trimming: 6 bases; junction bases outside the gene matches: 7. Germline CDR1 and CDR2: LNHDA and SQIVND (reference sequence). The CDR3 totals 14 residues. CDR3 bases: TGTGCCAGTAGAAAGGGACAGGGGTACGATGGCTACACCTTC. Translated, it gives CASRKGQGYDGYTF.

This chain uses TRBV9 with TRBJ2-3; possibly TRBD2 for D (6 bases). Germline assignment: CDR1 SGDLS and CDR2 YYNGEE. There are 14 residues in the CDR3. Trimming removed 3 bases at V and 3 bases at J, with 11 bases between. DNA for the CDR3: TGTGCCAGCAGCGGGCGGGGTTGGACAGATACGCAGTATTTT. Translated, it gives CASSGRGWTDTQYF.

The count of this clone is one. This chain uses TRBV2 with TRBJ1-1, with 7 bases that match TRBD1. This CDR3 is built from 14 residues. Germline CDR1 and CDR2: SNHLY and FYNNEI. After removal of 6 bases from V and 0 bases from J, the junction contained 4 bases not matched to a gene. The CDR3 region has the DNA TGTGCCAGCAGGGAGGGACAGATGAACACTGAAGCTTTCTTT. This sequence encodes CASREGQMNTEAFF. The complete variable domain, with remaining parts taken from reference TRBV2 and TRBJ1-1, reads EPEVTQTPSHQVTQMGQEVILRCVPISNHLYFYWYRQILGQKVEFLVSFYNNEISEKSEIFDDQFSVERPDGSNFTLKIRSTKLEDSAMYFCASREGQMNTEAFFGQGTRLTVV.

The chain couples TRBV7-6 to TRBJ1-1; 7 positions match TRBD1. In germline, CDR1 is SGHVS, CDR2 FNYEAQ. Germline trimming cut 6 bases from V and 5 bases from J; bases unmatched to any gene: 6. The CDR3 has 13 amino acids. The CDR3 reads CASRQGSGTEAFF. The DNA for the CDR3 is TGTGCCAGCAGACAGGGGAGCGGTACTGAAGCTTTCTTT. Full variable domain (outside the CDR3, taken from reference TRBV7-6 and TRBJ1-1): GAGVSQSPRYKVTKRGQDVALRCDPISGHVSLYWYRQALGQGPEFLTYFNYEAQQDKSGLPNDRFSAERPEGSISTLTIQRTEQRDSAMYRCASRQGSGTEAFFGQGTRLTVV.

The rearrangement uses TRBV29-1 and TRBJ1-2; 9 bases map to TRBD1. Trimming removed 6 bases from V and 7 bases from J; junction bases left unmatched: 3. Germline assignment: CDR1 SQVTM and CDR2 ANQGSEA. This CDR3 is built from 11 residues. CDR3 nucleotides: TGCAGCGTGGACAGGGGCGGTGGCTACACCTTC. As protein: CSVDRGGGYTF.

V and J are TRBV5-1 and TRBJ2-1, with D possibly TRBD1 on 6 matching bases. This CDR3 contains 19 residues. V shed 4 bases and J shed 0 bases, with 23 bases lying between them. Germline lookup yields CDR1 SGHRS and CDR2 YFSETQ. The CDR3 here is CASSQPTGHTANSYNEQFF. The DNA for the CDR3 is TGCGCCAGCAGCCAACCTACGGGACACACAGCGAACTCCTACAATGAGCAGTTCTTC.